This T cell receptor beta chain was observed in a study of cytomegalovirus exposure and HLA in healthy donors. Nominally healthy donors provided the samples, though records likely missed some immune exposures. Trimming cost V 0 bases and J 6 bases; bases outside gene matches: 8. This CDR3 comprises 17 residues. Germline V lookup: CDR1 MNHNS, CDR2 SASEGT. This clone was seen more than once but under ten times. The PCR made use of 60 Vbeta and 13 Jbeta primers. The method was immunoSEQ multiplex PCR; TCRdb's version includes in-frame clones alone and lacks a portion of them. The sample consists of 150,000 to 200,000 clones, 80% of them appearing once.

Sequenced material: PBMCs. This chain connects TRBV6-1 to TRBJ1-4, with 9 bases that match TRBD1. This TCR derives from a woman aged 25-40 years in good health and CMV-seronegative. The CDR3 loop is CASSEALWTGEYEKLFF. The DNA for the CDR3 is TGTGCCAGCAGTGAAGCCCTCTGGACAGGGGAATATGAAAAACTGTTTTTT.